Listed below are T cell receptor beta chains from one sample, sequenced in a study of blood T cell repertoires in COVID-19. Libraries were prepared by immunoSEQ multiplex PCR; TCRdb keeps only in-frame clonotypes and omits some of them. Found here are 250,000 to 350,000 clones, roughly 90% of them singletons; the top ten hold about 2.2%. The sequencing input was peripheral blood. The source of these receptors is a woman between 45 and 60 years old who had recovered from COVID-19. Each CDR3 is given with its conserved first and last residue. The D gene is left open where the match is weak. The size entry is marked missing in some rows and otherwise reads once, few, many or a size class.

cdr3_length | j_call | v_call | d_call | clone_size | cdr3_nt | cdr3_aa
13 | TRBJ1-6 | TRBV6-6 | NA | NA | TGTGCCAGCAGTCACCTACATAATTCACCCCTCCACTTT | CASSHLHNSPLHF
13 | TRBJ1-2 | TRBV30 | NA | NA | TGTGCCTGGAGTGACAGGTCCGACTATGGCTACACCTTC | CAWSDRSDYGYTF
14 | TRBJ1-2 | TRBV28 | NA | NA | TGTGCCAGCAGTATCGTGGTCGGGGATTGGGGCTACACCTTC | CASSIVVGDWGYTF
14 | TRBJ2-7 | TRBV11-3 | NA | NA | TGTGCCAGCAGCTTAGGTCCAGGGGAATTCGAGCAGTACTTC | CASSLGPGEFEQYF
14 | TRBJ1-5 | TRBV4-3 | NA | NA | TGCGCCAGCAGCCAAAAGATCGGAGGTCAGCCCCAGCATTTT | CASSQKIGGQPQHF
13 | TRBJ2-5 | TRBV5-1 | NA | NA | TGCGCCAGCCGAACCGGGATCCAAGAGACCCAGTACTTC | CASRTGIQETQYF
13 | TRBJ2-2 | TRBV27 | NA | NA | TGTGCCAGCGCCCGGCTGACAACCGGGGAGCTGTTTTTT | CASARLTTGELFF
14 | TRBJ1-3 | TRBV5-6 | NA | NA | TGTGCCAGCAGCCCCACAGGGACAGGAAACACCATATATTTT | CASSPTGTGNTIYF
14 | TRBJ1-5 | TRBV18 | NA | NA | TGTGCCAGCTCACCAGCGTACGGGGTTCAGCCCCAGCATTTT | CASSPAYGVQPQHF
12 | TRBJ1-6 | TRBV6-6 | NA | once | TGTGCCAGCACTGAACAGGATTCACCCCTCCACTTT | CASTEQDSPLHF
14 | TRBJ2-7 | TRBV9 | NA | NA | TGTGCCAGCAGCCCACGTCCACGGTCCTACGAGCAGTACTTC | CASSPRPRSYEQYF
14 | TRBJ2-5 | TRBV7-2 | NA | NA | TGTGCCAGCAGCTTCGTAGCGTTGGGGGAGACCCAGTACTTC | CASSFVALGETQYF
18 | TRBJ1-5 | TRBV18 | TRBD1 | once | TGTGCCAGCTCACCTATAGGTCCAGGGGGCTCTAGCAATCAGCCCCAGCATTTT | CASSPIGPGGSSNQPQHF
16 | TRBJ2-1 | TRBV6-4 | TRBD2 | NA | TGTGCCAGCAGTGCCATCGGACTAGCGGGCCACAATGAGCAGTTCTTC | CASSAIGLAGHNEQFF
14 | TRBJ1-5 | TRBV6-5 | NA | NA | TGTGCCAGCAGTACGTTCCGGAGCAATCAGCCCCAGCATTTT | CASSTFRSNQPQHF
16 | TRBJ1-2 | TRBV28 | TRBD1 | once | TGTGCCAGCACTATTACAGGGGGCAAGGGGGACTATGGCTACACCTTC | CASTITGGKGDYGYTF
18 | TRBJ1-4 | TRBV5-1 | TRBD1 | NA | TGCGCCAGCAGCTTTAATAGACAGGGGTCCGCCGTTAATGAAAAACTGTTTTTT | CASSFNRQGSAVNEKLFF
18 | TRBJ1-1 | TRBV5-6 | NA | NA | TGTGCCAGCAGCCCCCCTGGGGGCGTCGGAAGGAAGAACACTGAAGCTTTCTTT | CASSPPGGVGRKNTEAFF
15 | TRBJ2-7 | TRBV7-2 | TRBD1 | NA | TGTGCCAGCAGCCTAGGGGGACAGGGGGCGAGGGAGCAGTACTTC | CASSLGGQGAREQYF
15 | TRBJ1-1 | TRBV5-1 | NA | NA | TGCGCCAGCAGCTTGGACAGGGCAATGAACACTGAAGCTTTCTTT | CASSLDRAMNTEAFF
18 | TRBJ2-2 | TRBV3-1/TRBV3-2 | NA | NA | TGTGCCAGCAGCCAAGCAGGTGGACCCTCAGCGGACACCGGGGAGCTGTTTTTT | CASSQAGGPSADTGELFF
16 | TRBJ2-7 | TRBV7-9 | TRBD2 | NA | TGTGCCAGCAGCTTAGGGACTAGCGGGACCTCCTACGAGCAGTACTTC | CASSLGTSGTSYEQYF
14 | TRBJ2-7 | TRBV20-1 | NA | NA | TGCAGTGCTAGTATTCATTTTAGCTCCTACGAGCAGTACTTC | CSASIHFSSYEQYF
13 | TRBJ1-1 | TRBV7-3 | TRBD1 | few | TGTGCCAGCAGGGGGACAGGGGAAACTGAAGCTTTCTTT | CASRGTGETEAFF
15 | TRBJ1-6 | TRBV6-5 | NA | NA | TGTGCCAGCAGCGACGACGGACACTATAATTCACCCCTCCACTTT | CASSDDGHYNSPLHF
14 | TRBJ1-2 | TRBV19 | NA | NA | TGTGCCAGTAGCCCGTCGGCGGGAAACTATGGCTACACCTTC | CASSPSAGNYGYTF
13 | TRBJ1-2 | TRBV7-2 | NA | NA | TGTGCCAGCAGCCCCGGACAGTACTATGGCTACACCTTC | CASSPGQYYGYTF
13 | TRBJ2-2 | TRBV2 | TRBD1 | once | TGTGCCAGCATGAGGACAGGAACCGGGGAGCTGTTTTTT | CASMRTGTGELFF
14 | TRBJ2-3 | TRBV7-8 | TRBD1 | NA | TGTGCCAGCAGCTTAGACAGGGGTGTAGATACGCAGTATTTT | CASSLDRGVDTQYF
14 | TRBJ2-7 | TRBV6-5 | TRBD1 | NA | TGTGCCAGCCGATTACAGGGGGCGTCCTACGAGCAGTACTTC | CASRLQGASYEQYF
13 | TRBJ1-2 | TRBV28 | TRBD1 | NA | TGTGCCAGCAGACAGGGGGCAAGGTATGGCTACACCTTC | CASRQGARYGYTF
14 | TRBJ1-2 | TRBV6-5 | TRBD1 | NA | TGTGCCAGCCGAGAGACAGGGTCTAACTATGGCTACACCTTC | CASRETGSNYGYTF
16 | TRBJ1-1 | TRBV28 | TRBD1 | once | TGTGCCAGCAGCACCGCCAGGGGGCTGGGTAGCACTGAAGCTTTCTTT | CASSTARGLGSTEAFF
17 | TRBJ2-1 | TRBV15 | NA | many | TGTGCCACCAGCGCCACTGGCGGAGGGAGCTCCTACAATGAGCAGTTCTTC | CATSATGGGSSYNEQFF
16 | TRBJ2-2 | TRBV25-1 | TRBD1 | NA | TGTGCCAGCAGTGAAACGGGACAGGGACAAACCGGGGAGCTGTTTTTT | CASSETGQGQTGELFF